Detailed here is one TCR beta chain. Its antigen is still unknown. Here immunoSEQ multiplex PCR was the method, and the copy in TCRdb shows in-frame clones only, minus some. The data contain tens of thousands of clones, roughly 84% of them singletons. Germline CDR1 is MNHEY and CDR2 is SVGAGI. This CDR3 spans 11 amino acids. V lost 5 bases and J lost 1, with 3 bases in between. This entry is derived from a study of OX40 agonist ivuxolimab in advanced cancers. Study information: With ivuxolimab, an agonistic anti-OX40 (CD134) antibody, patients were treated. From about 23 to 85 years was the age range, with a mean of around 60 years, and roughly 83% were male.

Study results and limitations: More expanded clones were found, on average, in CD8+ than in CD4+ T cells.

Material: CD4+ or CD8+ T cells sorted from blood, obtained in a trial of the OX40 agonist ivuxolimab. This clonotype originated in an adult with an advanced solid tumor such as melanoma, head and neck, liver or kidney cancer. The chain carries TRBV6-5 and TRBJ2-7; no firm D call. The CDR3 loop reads CASSASYEQYF. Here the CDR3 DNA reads TGTGCCAGCAGTGCTTCCTACGAGCAGTACTTC.